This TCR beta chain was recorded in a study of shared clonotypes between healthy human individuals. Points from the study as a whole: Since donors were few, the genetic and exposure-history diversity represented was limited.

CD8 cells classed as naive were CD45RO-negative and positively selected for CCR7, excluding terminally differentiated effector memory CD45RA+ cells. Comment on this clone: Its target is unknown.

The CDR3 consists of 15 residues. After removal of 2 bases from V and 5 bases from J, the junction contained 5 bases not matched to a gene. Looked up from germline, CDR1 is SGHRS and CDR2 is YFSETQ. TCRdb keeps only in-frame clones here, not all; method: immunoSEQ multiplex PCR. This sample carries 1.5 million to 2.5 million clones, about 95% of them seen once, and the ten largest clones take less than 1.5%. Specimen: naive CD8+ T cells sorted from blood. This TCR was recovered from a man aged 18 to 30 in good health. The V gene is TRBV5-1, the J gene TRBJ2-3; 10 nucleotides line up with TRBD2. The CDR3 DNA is TGCGCCAGCAGCTTCGGGACTAGCGACAGAGATACGCAGTATTTT. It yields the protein CASSFGTSDRDTQYF.